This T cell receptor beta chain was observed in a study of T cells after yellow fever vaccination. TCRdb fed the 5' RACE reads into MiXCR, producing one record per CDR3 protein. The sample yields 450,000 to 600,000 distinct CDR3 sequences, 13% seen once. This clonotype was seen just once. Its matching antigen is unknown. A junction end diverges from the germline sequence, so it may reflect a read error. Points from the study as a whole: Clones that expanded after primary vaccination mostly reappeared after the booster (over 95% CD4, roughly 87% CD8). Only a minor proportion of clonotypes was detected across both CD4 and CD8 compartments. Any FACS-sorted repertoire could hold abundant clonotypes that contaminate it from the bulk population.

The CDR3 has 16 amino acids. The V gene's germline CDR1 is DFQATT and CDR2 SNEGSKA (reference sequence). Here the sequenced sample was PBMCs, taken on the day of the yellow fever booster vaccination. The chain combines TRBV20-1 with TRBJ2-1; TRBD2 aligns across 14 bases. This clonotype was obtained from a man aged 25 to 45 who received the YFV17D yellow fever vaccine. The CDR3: CCARGLAGGVVNEQFF. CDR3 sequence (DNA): TGCTGTGCTAGAGGACTAGCGGGAGGAGTGGTCAATGAGCAGTTCTTC.